This TCR beta chain stems from a study of CD4 T cells in relation to SARS-CoV-2 and coronaviruses. The overall study: After 10 to 11 days of antigen culture, PBMC TCR beta CDR3s were sequenced.

The study's findings and limits: Monoreactive clones expanded significantly more to SARS-CoV-2 than crossreactive clones did.

Clones were sequenced by immunoSEQ multiplex PCR, and TCRdb holds only the in-frame ones, with some missing. This table has 25,000 or so clones, roughly 73% appearing once. The unexposed donors gave CD4+ T cells in about 2011-2019, prior to COVID-19. CD4+ T cells were isolated from the cells after less than 13 days of culture. Unexposed-donor CD4+ T cells were probed with SARS-CoV-2 S/N and four cold-coronavirus spikes, cells permitting. Concerning this clone itself: Its antigen is still unknown.

Sequencing input: CD4+ T cells from PBMCs, cultured in vitro. This receptor was obtained from a human donor in good health.

The CDR3 coding sequence is TGTGCCAGTAGTATACCAGGGATCTCTGGAAACACCATATATTTT. This translates into CASSIPGISGNTIYF. The chain combines TRBV19 with TRBJ1-3; a possible D gene is TRBD1 (5 bases). Germline V lookup: CDR1 LNHDA, CDR2 SQIVND (reference sequence). This CDR3 comprises 15 residues. The V and J ends lost 2 bases and 0 bases respectively, with 8 bases between them.